This paragraph reports one T cell receptor (beta chain). For TCRbeta, the library was prepared with unique molecular identifiers. MiXCR, applied by TCRdb to the PCR reads, yields one record per CDR3 protein. The data contain 350,000 to 450,000 distinct CDR3 sequences, about 14% of them singletons. The sample originates from a study of T-cell reconstitution after alpha-beta-depleted transplantation in children. Trimming removed 6 bases at V and 5 bases at J, with 16 bases between. The CDR3 has 14 residues. Looked up from germline, CDR1 is MDHEN and CDR2 is SYDVKM. The clonotype comes from a human donor who donated a stem cell graft to a child with Fanconi anemia. The chain employs TRBV28 and TRBJ1-2, with no clear D. Sample: PBMCs, taken from the stem cell graft. Here the CDR3 reads CASSRPDGVYGYTF. The CDR3 DNA follows: TGTGCCAGCAGCCGGCCCGACGGCGTATATGGCTACACCTTC.